Below are 27 T cell receptor beta chains sequenced from a single sample in a study of cytomegalovirus exposure and HLA in healthy donors. The PCR contained 60 Vbeta and 13 Jbeta primers. Assay used: immunoSEQ multiplex PCR; TCRdb lists only in-frame clones, some missing. The table lists about 89,000 clones, about four fifths of them singletons, with 3.7% in the top ten. Sequencing was carried out using PBMCs. The receptors stem from a female donor in good health and CMV-seropositive.

The chain is built from TRBV4-1 and TRBJ2-5, with TRBD2 matching 9 bases. The V gene's germline CDR1 is MGHRA and CDR2 YSYEKL. This CDR3 comprises 15 residues. V lost 0 bases, J lost 4 bases, and 3 bases stayed unmatched. CDR3 coding DNA: TGCGCCAGCAGCCAAGAAGGGACTAGCATAGAGACCCAGTACTTC. This translates into CASSQEGTSIETQYF.

This clone occurred a few times. The chain links TRBV10-3 to TRBJ1-2; 7 bases match TRBD1. Trimming removed 6 bases from V and 6 bases from J; junction bases left unmatched: 7. Germline V gives CDR1 ENHRY, CDR2 SYGVKD. The CDR3 totals 13 residues. This CDR3 is CAISPTGLDGYTF. The CDR3 DNA is TGTGCCATCAGCCCGACAGGGTTGGATGGCTACACCTTC.

The chain joins TRBV19 to TRBJ2-3, with D possibly matching TRBD2 (6 bases). CDR3 size: 13 residues. Trimming left V 6 bases short and J 6 bases short, with 13 bases between. Germline loops: CDR1 LNHDA, CDR2 SQIVND (reference sequence). The DNA for the CDR3 is TGTGCCAGTAGGGCGACTAGTAAGGATACGCAGTATTTT. It encodes CASRATSKDTQYF.

The chain recombines TRBV19 with TRBJ2-7, with 7 bases matching TRBD1. The junction had 7 bases not matched to a gene; V was cut back by 2 bases and J by 3 bases. Germline V gives CDR1 LNHDA, CDR2 SQIVND (reference sequence). CDR3 length: 15 amino acids. CDR3 DNA sequence: TGTGCCAGTAGTATAACGGGGACAGCTGGCTACGAGCAGTACTTC. The encoded protein is CASSITGTAGYEQYF.

This clone occurred once. Relative to the germline gene, one junction end is altered; a read error may explain this. The chain's CDR3 is CAWTLDRGGRGYAF. In nucleotides, the CDR3 is TGTGCCTGGACCCTCGACAGGGGTGGAAGGGGCTACGCCTTC. V usage is TRBV30 and J usage is TRBJ1-2; TRBD1 agrees at 8 bases. Germline assignment: CDR1 GTSNPN and CDR2 SVGIG (reference sequence). The CDR3 has 14 amino acids.

The chain uses TRBV21-1 and TRBJ1-5; TRBD1, as called in the table, went unchecked against the DNA. TRBV21-1 is a recognized pseudogene. This CDR3 region has 18 residues. CDR3 nucleotide sequence: TGTGCCAGCAGCAAAGGAGGGACAGGGGACCGAAATAATCAGCCCCAGCATTTT. Translation gives CASSKGGTGDRNNQPQHF.

The chain recombines TRBV19 with TRBJ2-7; D is perhaps TRBD1 (5 bases). V was clipped by 3 bases and J by 3 bases, with 9 bases between them. In germline, CDR1 is LNHDA, CDR2 SQIVND (reference sequence). This CDR3 has 13 amino acids. The CDR3 loop reads CASSMSGIYEQYF. DNA for the CDR3: TGTGCCAGTAGTATGTCAGGGATCTACGAGCAGTACTTC.

The chain combines TRBV7-9 with TRBJ1-2; 7 bases align to TRBD1. V gave up 3 bases and J gave up 6 bases; unmatched junction bases: 1. Germline values: CDR1 SEHNR, CDR2 FQNEAQ (reference sequence). This CDR3 has 12 residues. CDR3 coding DNA: TGTGCCAGCAGCTTCACAGGGGATGGCTACACCTTC. The encoded protein is CASSFTGDGYTF.

This sequence joins TRBV30 and TRBJ2-5, with no clear D. V lost 6 bases and J lost 3, with 8 bases in between. Per the germline V gene, CDR1 is GTSNPN and CDR2 is SVGIG (reference sequence). There are 11 residues in the CDR3. The CDR3: CACEQEETQYF. CDR3 nucleotide sequence: TGTGCCTGTGAACAAGAAGAGACCCAGTACTTC.

The chain links TRBV27 to TRBJ1-5; the match to TRBD1 covers 12 bases. The V gene end was trimmed by 4 bases and the J gene end by 7 bases; junction bases not matched to a gene: 8. The CDR3 consists of 16 residues. CDR1 and CDR2 from the germline V gene are MNHEY and SMNVEV (reference sequence). The CDR3 region is CASSSWGQGAGQPQHF. The CDR3, as DNA: TGTGCCAGCAGTTCGTGGGGACAGGGGGCAGGGCAGCCCCAGCATTTT.

The chain joins TRBV10-3 to TRBJ1-1; 7 bases agree with TRBD1. The germline V gene has CDR1 ENHRY and CDR2 SYGVKD. J lost 5 bases, V lost 0 bases, and 3 bases had no gene match. CDR3 size: 14 residues. The CDR3 bases are TGTGCCATCAGTGAGTCGAAACAGGGGACTGAAGCTTTCTTT. Its protein product is CAISESKQGTEAFF.

This clone was detected a few times. This CDR3 reads CASSRLGSNEQYF. CDR3 DNA sequence: TGTGCCAGCTCTCGACTAGGGTCCAACGAGCAGTACTTC. The chain joins TRBV9 to TRBJ2-7, with D tentatively TRBD2 (6 bases). Trimming stripped 7 bases from V and 5 bases from J, with 16 bases between. The CDR3 covers 13 residues. The germline V gene encodes CDR1 SGDLS and CDR2 YYNGEE.

This clone was observed a single time. The chain uses TRBV4-2 and TRBJ2-5; D unclear. The germline CDR1 and CDR2 sequences are LGHNA and YNFKEQ. Trimming removed 4 bases at V and 0 bases at J, with 12 bases between. This CDR3 region has 15 residues. The CDR3 sequence is CASSRAVEDQETQYF. CDR3 DNA: TGTGCCAGCAGCCGCGCCGTAGAGGACCAAGAGACCCAGTACTTC.

The chain links TRBV6-1 to TRBJ2-1, with D tentatively TRBD1 (6 bases). V lost 2 bases and J lost 5, with 10 bases in between. Looked up from germline, CDR1 is MNHNS and CDR2 is SASEGT. This CDR3 contains 14 residues. The CDR3 here is CASSEQGNHNEQFF. The CDR3, as DNA: TGTGCCAGCAGTGAACAGGGGAACCACAATGAGCAGTTCTTC.

This clone was picked up one time. V usage is TRBV18 and J usage is TRBJ1-1, with D possibly matching TRBD1 (5 bases). Trimming removed 3 bases at V and 11 bases at J, with 19 bases between. This CDR3 is built from 14 residues. The germline V gene encodes CDR1 KGHSH and CDR2 LQKENI. CDR3 residues: CASSPGGASWGAFF. CDR3 nucleotide sequence: TGTGCCAGCTCACCGGGAGGGGCGTCGTGGGGTGCTTTCTTT. The variable domain in full, completed from reference TRBV18 and TRBJ1-1, reads NAGVMQNPRHLVRRRGQEARLRCSPMKGHSHVYWYRQLPEEGLKFMVYLQKENIIDESGMPKERFSAEFPKEGPSILRIQQVVRGDSAAYFCASSPGGASWGAFFGQGTRLTVV.

V is TRBV5-1 and J is TRBJ2-4; TRBD1 matches 9 bases. With 4 bases clipped from V and 7 bases from J, the junction kept 6 bases outside the gene matches. This CDR3 has 14 amino acids. The germline V gene has CDR1 SGHRS and CDR2 YFSETQ. As DNA, the CDR3 is TGCGCCAGCAGCGAAGGACAGGGGAGGAACATTCAGTACTTC. Protein product: CASSEGQGRNIQYF.

The gene calls are TRBV6-6 and TRBJ2-3; 8 positions agree with TRBD2. Germline V gene lookup returns CDR1 MNHNY and CDR2 SVGAGI (reference sequence). V lost 2 bases and J lost 3; bases outside the gene matches: 7. The CDR3 loop spans 16 amino acids. The CDR3 reads CASSYPLAGVTDTQYF. CDR3 sequence (DNA): TGTGCCAGCAGTTACCCTCTAGCGGGTGTTACAGATACGCAGTATTTT.

The chain employs TRBV2 and TRBJ2-3; 7 bases are shared with TRBD1. CDR1 and CDR2 from the germline V gene are SNHLY and FYNNEI. This CDR3 spans 15 amino acids. The V gene end was trimmed by 5 bases and the J gene end by 5 bases; junction bases not matched to a gene: 10. CDR3: CASSYLGGQGDTQYF. CDR3 coding DNA: TGTGCCAGCAGTTACCTAGGGGGCCAGGGAGATACGCAGTATTTT.

Points on this clone: One end of the junction does not line up with germline, which may come from a read error. V gene TRBV7-9 combines with J gene TRBJ1-4; D is ambiguous. The CDR3 consists of 16 residues. The germline CDR1 and CDR2 sequences are SEHNR and FQNEAQ (reference sequence). The CDR3 is CSSSLAGGPDKEKLFF. The CDR3 coding sequence is TGTTCCAGCAGCTTAGCGGGAGGGCCGGATAAGGAAAAACTGTTTTTT. Variable domain in full (rest from reference TRBV7-9 and TRBJ1-4): DTGVSQNPRHKITKRGQNVTFRCDPISEHNRLYWYRQTLGQGPEFLTYFQNEAQLEKSRLLSDRFSAERPKGSFSTLEIQRTEQGDSAMYLCSSSLAGGPDKEKLFFGSGTQLSVL.

The rearrangement uses TRBV4-1 and TRBJ1-1, with 10 bases identical to TRBD1. Germline CDR1 and CDR2: MGHRA and YSYEKL. Trimming removed 2 bases from V and 4 bases from J; junction bases left unmatched: 1. This CDR3 has 14 residues. The DNA of the CDR3 is TGCGCCAGCAGCCAACGGACAGGGGGCACTGAAGCTTTCTTT. Translation gives CASSQRTGGTEAFF.

This clone was picked up a small number of times. This chain uses TRBV5-4 with TRBJ1-1; D unresolved. Trimming removed 10 bases from V and 2 bases from J, with 15 bases in between. This CDR3 is built from 13 residues. CDR1 SGHNT and CDR2 YYREEE come from the germline V gene (reference sequence). The CDR3 DNA sequence: TGTGCCGTTTGGCCTCGGGGTAACACTGAAGCTTTCTTT. This sequence encodes CAVWPRGNTEAFF.

The chain joins TRBV19 to TRBJ2-5; 9 bases are shared with TRBD2. CDR3 length equals 13 residues. Losses at the gene ends were 5 bases for V and 4 bases for J; bases not matched to a gene: 2. The V gene's germline CDR1 is LNHDA and CDR2 SQIVND (reference sequence). CDR3 DNA: TGTGCCAGTAGTCCACTAGCGGGAGAGACCCAGTACTTC. It encodes CASSPLAGETQYF.

The chain recombines TRBV27 with TRBJ1-4; 7 bases match TRBD1. V was pared by 8 bases and J by 8 bases, with 11 bases of the junction left unmatched. Germline lookup yields CDR1 MNHEY and CDR2 SMNVEV (reference sequence). CDR3 length equals 14 residues. The CDR3 coding sequence is TGTGCCAGCGGGTACCGGGACAGAGGGGAAAAACTGTTTTTT. It yields the protein CASGYRDRGEKLFF.

This chain links TRBV29-1 with TRBJ2-2, with 7 bases identical to TRBD1. V lost 5 bases, J lost 5 bases, and 14 bases stayed unmatched. This CDR3 has 16 residues. From germline, CDR1 is SQVTM and CDR2 ANQGSEA. The DNA for the CDR3 is TGCAGCGTTTACTCAGGGGGAACAGAGTTTACCGGGGAGCTGTTTTTT. Encoded protein: CSVYSGGTEFTGELFF.

The chain joins TRBV5-6 to TRBJ2-5; TRBD2 aligns across 10 bases. The J segment lost 1 base and the V segment lost 0 bases, leaving 3 bases of the junction unmatched. The germline CDR1 and CDR2 sequences are SGHDT and YYEEEE. The CDR3 totals 16 residues. CDR3 coding DNA: TGTGCCAGCAGCTTGGGACTAGCGGGCGCCCAAGAGACCCAGTACTTC. It is translated as CASSLGLAGAQETQYF.

The V and J genes are TRBV4-1 and TRBJ2-3, with no clear D. V was trimmed by 0 bases and J by 0 bases, leaving 7 bases between them. The CDR3 has 15 residues. Germline CDR1 is MGHRA and CDR2 is YSYEKL. The chain's CDR3 is CASSQDGLSTDTQYF. The DNA of the CDR3 is TGCGCCAGCAGCCAAGATGGCCTGAGCACAGATACGCAGTATTTT.

The chain uses TRBV6-5 and TRBJ2-1; 9 nucleotides align to TRBD1. The V segment lost 9 bases and the J segment 8 bases; nucleotides outside the gene matches: 8. Germline V gene data show CDR1 as MNHEY and CDR2 as SVGAGI. The CDR3 covers 13 residues. CDR3 bases: TGTGCCAGTCAACAGGGGGCTGGGGATGAGCAGTTCTTC. Protein product: CASQQGAGDEQFF.